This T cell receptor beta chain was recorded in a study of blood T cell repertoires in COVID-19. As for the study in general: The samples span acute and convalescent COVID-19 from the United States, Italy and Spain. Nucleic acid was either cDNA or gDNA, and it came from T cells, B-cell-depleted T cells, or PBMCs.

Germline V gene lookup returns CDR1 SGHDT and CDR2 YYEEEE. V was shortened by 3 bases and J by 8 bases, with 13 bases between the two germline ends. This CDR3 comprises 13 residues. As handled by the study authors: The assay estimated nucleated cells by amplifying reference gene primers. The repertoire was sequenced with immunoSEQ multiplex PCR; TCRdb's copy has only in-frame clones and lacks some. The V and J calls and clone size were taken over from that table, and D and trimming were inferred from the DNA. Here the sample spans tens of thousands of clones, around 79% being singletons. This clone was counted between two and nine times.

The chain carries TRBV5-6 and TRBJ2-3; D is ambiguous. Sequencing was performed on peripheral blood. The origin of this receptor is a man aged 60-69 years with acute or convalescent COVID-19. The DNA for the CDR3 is TGTGCCAGCAGCTCCAGACTCTCTGCTACGCAGTATTTT. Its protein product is CASSSRLSATQYF.